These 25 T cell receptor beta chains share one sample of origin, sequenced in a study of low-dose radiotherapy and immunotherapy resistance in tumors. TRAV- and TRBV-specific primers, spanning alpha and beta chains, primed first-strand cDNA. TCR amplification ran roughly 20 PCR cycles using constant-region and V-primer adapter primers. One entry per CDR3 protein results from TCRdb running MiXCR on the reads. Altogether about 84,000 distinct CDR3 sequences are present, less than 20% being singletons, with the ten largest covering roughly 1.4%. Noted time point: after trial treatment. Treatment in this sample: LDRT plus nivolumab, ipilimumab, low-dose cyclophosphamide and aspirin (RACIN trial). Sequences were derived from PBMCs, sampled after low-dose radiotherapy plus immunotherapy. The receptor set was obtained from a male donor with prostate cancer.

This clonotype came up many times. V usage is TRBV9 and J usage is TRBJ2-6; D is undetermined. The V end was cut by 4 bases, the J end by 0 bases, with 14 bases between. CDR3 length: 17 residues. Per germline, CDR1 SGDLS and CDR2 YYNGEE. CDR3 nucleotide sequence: TGTGCCAGCAGCTCTCAGGACGTAGGCTCTGGGGCCAACGTCCTGACTTTC. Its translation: CASSSQDVGSGANVLTF.

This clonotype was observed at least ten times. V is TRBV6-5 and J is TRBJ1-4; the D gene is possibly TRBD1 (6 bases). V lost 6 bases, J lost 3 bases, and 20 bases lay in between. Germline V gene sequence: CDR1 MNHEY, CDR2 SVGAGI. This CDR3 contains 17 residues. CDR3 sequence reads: CASRPHLTGIANEKLFF. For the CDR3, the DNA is TGTGCCAGCAGACCCCACCTTACAGGGATTGCTAATGAAAAACTGTTTTTT.

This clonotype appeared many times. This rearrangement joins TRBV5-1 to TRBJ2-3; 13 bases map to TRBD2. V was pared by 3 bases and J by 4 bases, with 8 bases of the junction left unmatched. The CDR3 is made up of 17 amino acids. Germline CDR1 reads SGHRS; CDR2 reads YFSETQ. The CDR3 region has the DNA TGCGCCAGCAGCTCTGGGACTAGCGGGAAAGGGGCAGATACGCAGTATTTT. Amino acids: CASSSGTSGKGADTQYF. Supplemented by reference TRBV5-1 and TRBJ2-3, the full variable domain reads KAGVTQTPRYLIKTRGQQVTLSCSPISGHRSVSWYQQTPGQGLQFLFEYFSETQRNKGNFPGRFSGRQFSNSRSEMNVSTLELGDSALYLCASSSGTSGKGADTQYFGPGTRLTVL.

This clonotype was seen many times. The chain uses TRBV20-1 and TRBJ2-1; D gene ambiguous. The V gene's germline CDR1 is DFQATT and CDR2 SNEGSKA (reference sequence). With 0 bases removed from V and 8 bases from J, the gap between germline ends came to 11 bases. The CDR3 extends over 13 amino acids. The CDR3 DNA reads TGCAGTGCTAGAGATTATATTGCCCATGAGCAGTTCTTC. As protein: CSARDYIAHEQFF.

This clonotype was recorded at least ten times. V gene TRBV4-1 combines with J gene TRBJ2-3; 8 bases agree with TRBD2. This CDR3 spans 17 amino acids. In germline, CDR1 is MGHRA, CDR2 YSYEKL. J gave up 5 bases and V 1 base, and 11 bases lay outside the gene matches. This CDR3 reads CASSQGSPGRAGDTQYF. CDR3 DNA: TGCGCCAGCAGCCAAGGATCCCCCGGGAGGGCCGGAGATACGCAGTATTTT.

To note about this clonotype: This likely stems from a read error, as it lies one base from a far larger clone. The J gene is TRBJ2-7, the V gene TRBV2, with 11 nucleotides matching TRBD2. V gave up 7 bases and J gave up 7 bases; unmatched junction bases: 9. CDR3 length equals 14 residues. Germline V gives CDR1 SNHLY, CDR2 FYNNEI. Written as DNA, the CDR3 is TGTGCCAGCAATAGCGGGAGGGCCCCAAATGAGCAGTACTTC. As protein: CASNSGRAPNEQYF.

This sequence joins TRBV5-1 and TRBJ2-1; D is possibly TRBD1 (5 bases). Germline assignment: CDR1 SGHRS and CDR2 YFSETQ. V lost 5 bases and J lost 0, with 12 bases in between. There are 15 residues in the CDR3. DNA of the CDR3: TGCGCCAGCAGACAAGACCAGGGCTCCTACAATGAGCAGTTCTTC. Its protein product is CASRQDQGSYNEQFF.

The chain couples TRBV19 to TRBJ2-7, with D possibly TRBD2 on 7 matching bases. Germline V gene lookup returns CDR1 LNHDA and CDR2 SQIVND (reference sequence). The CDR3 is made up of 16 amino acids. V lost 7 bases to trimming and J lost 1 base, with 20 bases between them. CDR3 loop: CASTLRGGRSSYEQYF. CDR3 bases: TGTGCCAGTACCCTTAGGGGGGGAAGGAGTTCCTACGAGCAGTACTTC.

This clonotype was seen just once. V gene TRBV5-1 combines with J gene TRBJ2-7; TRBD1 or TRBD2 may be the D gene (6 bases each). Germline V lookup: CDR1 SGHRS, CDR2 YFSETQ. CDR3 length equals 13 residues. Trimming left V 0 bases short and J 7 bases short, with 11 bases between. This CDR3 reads CASSLGGATEQYF. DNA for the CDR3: TGCGCCAGCAGCTTGGGGGGGGCAACTGAGCAGTACTTC.

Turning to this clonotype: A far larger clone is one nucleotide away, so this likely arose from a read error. In DNA form, the CDR3 reads TGTGTCAGCAGCTATCCTTCCACAGATACGCAGTATTTT. It encodes CVSSYPSTDTQYF. This chain joins TRBV5-8 and TRBJ2-3, with D uncertain. Germline CDR1 is SGHTS and CDR2 is YDEGEE. This CDR3 is built from 13 residues.

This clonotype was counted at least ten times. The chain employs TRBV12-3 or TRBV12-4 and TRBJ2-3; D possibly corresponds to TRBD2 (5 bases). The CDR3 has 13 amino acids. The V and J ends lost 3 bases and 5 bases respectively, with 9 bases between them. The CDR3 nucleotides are TGTGCCAGCAGTTTCCTAGAGGGAGATACGCAGTATTTT. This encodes CASSFLEGDTQYF.

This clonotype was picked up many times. CDR3 DNA: TGTGCCAGCAGTTTATGGGGGCTCACTGAAGCTTTCTTT. This translates into CASSLWGLTEAFF. The chain joins TRBV27 to TRBJ1-1; a weak D match, TRBD1 (6 bases). The CDR3 is made up of 13 amino acids. The V end lost 1 base, the J end lost 4 bases, and 7 bases lay between the germline ends. CDR1 is MNHEY and CDR2 is SMNVEV in the germline V gene (reference sequence).

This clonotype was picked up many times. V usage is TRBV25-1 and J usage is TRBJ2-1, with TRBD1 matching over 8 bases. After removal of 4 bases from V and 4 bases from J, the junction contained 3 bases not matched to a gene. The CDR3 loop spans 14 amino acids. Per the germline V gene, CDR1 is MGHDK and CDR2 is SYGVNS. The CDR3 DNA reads TGTGCCAGCAGTGGACAGGGGTCTTACAATGAGCAGTTCTTC. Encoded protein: CASSGQGSYNEQFF.

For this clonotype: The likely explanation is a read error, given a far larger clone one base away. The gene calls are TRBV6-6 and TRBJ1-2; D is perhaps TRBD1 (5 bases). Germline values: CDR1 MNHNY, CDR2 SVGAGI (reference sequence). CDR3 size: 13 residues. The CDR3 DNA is TGTGCCAGCAGTTCAGCAGGGCGATATGGCCACACCTTC. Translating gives CASSSAGRYGHTF.

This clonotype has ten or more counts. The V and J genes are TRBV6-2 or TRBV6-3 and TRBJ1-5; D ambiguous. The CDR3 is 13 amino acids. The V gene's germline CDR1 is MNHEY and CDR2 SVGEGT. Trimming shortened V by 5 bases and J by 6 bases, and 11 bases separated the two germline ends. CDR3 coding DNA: TGTGCCAGCAGTGGAGGTCTCGCTCAGCCCCAGCATTTT. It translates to CASSGGLAQPQHF.

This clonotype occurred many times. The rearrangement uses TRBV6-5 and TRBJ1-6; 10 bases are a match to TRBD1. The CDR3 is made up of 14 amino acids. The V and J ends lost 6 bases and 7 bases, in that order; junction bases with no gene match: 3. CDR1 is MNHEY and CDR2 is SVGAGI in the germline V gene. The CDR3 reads CASRDRGLNSPLHF. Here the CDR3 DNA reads TGTGCCAGCAGGGACAGGGGGTTGAATTCACCCCTCCACTTT.

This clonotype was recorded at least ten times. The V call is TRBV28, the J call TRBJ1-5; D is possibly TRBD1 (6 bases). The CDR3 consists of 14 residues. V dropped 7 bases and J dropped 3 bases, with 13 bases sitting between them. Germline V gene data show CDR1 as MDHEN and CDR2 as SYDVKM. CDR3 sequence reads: CASNLGQINQPQHF. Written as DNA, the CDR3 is TGTGCCAGCAACTTAGGACAGATCAATCAGCCCCAGCATTTT.

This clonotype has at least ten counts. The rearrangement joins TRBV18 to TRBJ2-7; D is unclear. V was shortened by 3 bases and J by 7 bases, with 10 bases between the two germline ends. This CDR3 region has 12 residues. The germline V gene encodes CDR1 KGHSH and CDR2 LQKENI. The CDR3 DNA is TGTGCCAGCTCACCGATAGGGCAGGAGCAGTACTTC. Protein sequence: CASSPIGQEQYF.

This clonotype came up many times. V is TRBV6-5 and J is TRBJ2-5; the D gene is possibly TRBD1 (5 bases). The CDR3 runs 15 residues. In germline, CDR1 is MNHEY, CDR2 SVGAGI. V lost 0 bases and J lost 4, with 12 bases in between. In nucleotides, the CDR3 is TGTGCCAGCAGTTACTCGGGCAGGGTCGGAGAGACCCAGTACTTC. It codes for CASSYSGRVGETQYF.

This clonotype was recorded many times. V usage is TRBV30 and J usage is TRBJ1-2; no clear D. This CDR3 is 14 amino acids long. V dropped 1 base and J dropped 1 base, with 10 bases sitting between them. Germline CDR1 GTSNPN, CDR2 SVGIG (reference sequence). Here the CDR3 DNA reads TGTGCCTGGAGTGGCCCCATGGGTAACTATGGCTACACCTTC. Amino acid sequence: CAWSGPMGNYGYTF.

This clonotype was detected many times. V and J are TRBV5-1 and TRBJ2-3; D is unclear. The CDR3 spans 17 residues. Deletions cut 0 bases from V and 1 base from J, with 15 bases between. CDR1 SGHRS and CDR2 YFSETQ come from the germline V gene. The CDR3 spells CASSLGDSTRGTDTQYF. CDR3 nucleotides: TGCGCCAGCAGCTTGGGGGATTCGACAAGGGGCACAGATACGCAGTATTTT.

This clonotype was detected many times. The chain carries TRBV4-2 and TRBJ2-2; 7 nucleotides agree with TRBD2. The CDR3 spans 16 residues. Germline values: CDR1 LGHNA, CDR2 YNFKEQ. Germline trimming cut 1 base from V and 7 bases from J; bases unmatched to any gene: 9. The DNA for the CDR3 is TGTGCCAGCAGCCAAGGGTCCGCAGGGAGGGACGGGGAGCTGTTTTTT. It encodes CASSQGSAGRDGELFF.

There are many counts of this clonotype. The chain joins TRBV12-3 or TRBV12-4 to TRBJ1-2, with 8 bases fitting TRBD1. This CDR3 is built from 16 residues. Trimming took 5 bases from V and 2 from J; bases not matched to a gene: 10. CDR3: CASSRTQGVGNYGYTF. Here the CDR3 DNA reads TGTGCCAGCAGTCGCACACAGGGGGTTGGGAACTATGGCTACACCTTC.

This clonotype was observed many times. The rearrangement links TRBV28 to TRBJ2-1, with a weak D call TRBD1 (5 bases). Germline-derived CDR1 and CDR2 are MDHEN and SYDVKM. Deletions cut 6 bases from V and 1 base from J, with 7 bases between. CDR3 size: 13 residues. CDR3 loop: CASSRQSYNEQFF. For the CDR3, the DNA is TGTGCCAGCAGCCGACAGTCCTACAATGAGCAGTTCTTC.

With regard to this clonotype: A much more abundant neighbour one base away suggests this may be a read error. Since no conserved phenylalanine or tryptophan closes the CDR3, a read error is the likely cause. The CDR3 nucleotides are TGTGCCAGCAGCCCGACAAACTCGAACACCGGGGAGCTGTTTCTT. The encoded protein is CASSPTNSNTGELFL. V usage is TRBV7-2 and J usage is TRBJ2-2, with D unresolved. The germline gives CDR1 SGHTA, CDR2 FQGNSA. This CDR3 region has 15 residues. V dropped 5 bases and J dropped 0 bases, with 10 bases sitting between them.